This is a list of T cell receptor beta chains from one sample in a study of CXCR3-negative and CXCR3-positive naive CD8 T cells. TCRdb re-called the 5' RACE reads; one entry per CDR3 protein, DNA not given. This repertoire comprises roughly 40,000 distinct CDR3 sequences; its ten largest clones make up 1.5% to 2%. Sequencing used naive CXCR3- CD8+ T cells from blood. These receptors came from a human donor in good health. Some clones in this sample may be carry-over from other donors' samples. The CDR3 runs from the conserved cysteine through the conserved F or W.

V gene	J gene	CDR3 protein
TRBV4-2	TRBJ2-1	CASNWGAGGNEQFF
TRBV25-1	TRBJ2-2	CASQEFANTGELFF
TRBV7-8	TRBJ2-3	CASSLIQGPTDTQYF
TRBV6-5	TRBJ2-7	CASKQGWEQYF
TRBV19	TRBJ2-7	CASRAGTGSSYEQYF
TRBV4-3	TRBJ2-1	CASSQVADLEQFF
TRBV20-1	TRBJ2-1	CSARELAGATYNEQFF
TRBV29-1	TRBJ1-2	CSVKPGGRDGYTF
TRBV20-1	TRBJ2-5	CSTTFPGGAETQYF
TRBV3-1	TRBJ2-4	CASSQDRIAKNIQYF
TRBV10-3	TRBJ2-1	CAISVGGAGGGNEQFF